This record concerns one T cell receptor (beta chain) sequence. As yet, its antigen is unknown. TCRdb reprocessed the RT-PCR reads via MiXCR and lists one record per CDR3 protein. The data hold just over 300,000 distinct CDR3 sequences, with just over 20% observed a single time. V lost 5 bases, J lost 5 bases, and 6 bases lay in between. This CDR3 region has 12 residues. Germline CDR1 is MDHEN and CDR2 is SYDVKM. The data derive from a study of response to subunit inactivated influenza vaccine. General observations from the study: Authors proposed each seasonal influenza vaccination draws in few new T cells.

The chain joins TRBV28 to TRBJ2-2; D gene unclear. The input for sequencing was PBMCs from blood, taken less than 22 months after vaccination. This receptor was identified in a man aged 45 to 70 who received an inactivated influenza vaccine. CDR3 in DNA: TGTGCCAGCAGTCTCCCAACCGGGGAGCTGTTTTTT. This codes for CASSLPTGELFF.